A selection of T cell receptor beta chains follows, all from one sample in a study of T cell responses to AZD1222 COVID-19 vaccine. Profiled with immunoSEQ multiplex PCR; TCRdb holds only in-frame clones, not every one. This sample carries approximately 140,000 clones, 90% of them seen once, and the ten largest clones take approximately 3%. Material: peripheral blood, obtained 28 days after the second AZD1222 dose. Source of these receptors: an adult who received the AZD1222 COVID-19 vaccine. CDR3s include the opening cysteine and the closing phenylalanine or tryptophan. D genes are given only for firm matches. Part of the rows lack a size; the others show once, few, many or a class for expanded clones.

TRBV7-8	NA	TRBJ1-3	NA	TGTGCCAGCAGCTACCAGGGTTCTGGAAACACCATATATTTT	CASSYQGSGNTIYF
TRBV5-4	NA	TRBJ2-7	NA	TGTGCCAGCAGCTTCGACTTCGCCTACGAGCAGTACTTC	CASSFDFAYEQYF
TRBV6-5	NA	TRBJ1-1	NA	TGTGCCAGCAGCCGTTCTACACTGAACACTGAAGCTTTCTTT	CASSRSTLNTEAFF
TRBV7-9	NA	TRBJ1-1	NA	TGTGCCAGCAGCTTACCCGGAGGAGGGGGGAACACTGAAGCTTTCTTT	CASSLPGGGGNTEAFF
TRBV7-8	NA	TRBJ1-1	NA	TGTGCCACCACTTTTCGGAGGGAAGCTTTCTTT	CATTFRREAFF
TRBV5-6	NA	TRBJ2-7	NA	TGTGCCAGCAGCTTCAGGGAGCTGCCCTACGAGCAGTACTTC	CASSFRELPYEQYF
TRBV19	NA	TRBJ1-2	TRBD1	TGTGCCAGTACCGGACAGGGGAACTATGGCTACACCTTC	CASTGQGNYGYTF
TRBV29-1	NA	TRBJ2-3	TRBD2	TGCAGCGTTGATGCCAGCGGGAGGGGGGGAGATACGCAGTATTTT	CSVDASGRGGDTQYF
TRBV15	NA	TRBJ1-5	TRBD1	TGTGCCACCAGCAGAGCAGCCGGGACAGGGGTCGCGAGCCAGCCCCAGCATTTT	CATSRAAGTGVASQPQHF
TRBV2	NA	TRBJ2-6	NA	TGTGCCAGCGGGCGACTGAGCTCTGGGGCCAACGTCCTGACTTTC	CASGRLSSGANVLTF
TRBV2	NA	TRBJ1-4	NA	TGTGCCAGCAGTATACACCCTAGTTACGAAAAACTGTTTTTT	CASSIHPSYEKLFF
TRBV7-9	NA	TRBJ1-2	NA	TGTGCCAGCATTATCGACGGACCGTCGAAACTCTATGGCTACACCTTC	CASIIDGPSKLYGYTF
TRBV27	NA	TRBJ2-7	TRBD2	TGTGCCAGCAGTTCCCCCGCCGGGACTAGCGGCGACGAGCAGTACTTC	CASSSPAGTSGDEQYF
TRBV6-5	NA	TRBJ2-1	NA	TGTGCCAGCAGTTACACTATAGGGATGAGCAATGAGCAGTTCTTC	CASSYTIGMSNEQFF
TRBV2	few	TRBJ2-4	NA	TGTGCCAGCAGTGTCGGCGGGGCCAAAAACATTCAGTACTTC	CASSVGGAKNIQYF
TRBV7-2	few	TRBJ2-2	TRBD2	TGTGCCAGCAGTCCCGCCGCTCTAGCGGGGAGCACCGGGGAGCTGTTTTTT	CASSPAALAGSTGELFF
TRBV27	NA	TRBJ1-2	NA	TGTGCCAGCAAATTGTCGAGCATGGGCTATGGCTACACCTTC	CASKLSSMGYGYTF
TRBV7-9	NA	TRBJ2-1	NA	TGTGCCAGCAGCCAAGGGGGGAGCGGGGCCCCCTACAATGAGCAGTTCTTC	CASSQGGSGAPYNEQFF